This T cell receptor beta chain was retrieved from a study of T cell repertoires in cytomegalovirus infection. Study overall: Public TCR beta signature analysis indicated the presence of both CMV infection and matching HLA type.

There are a few counts of this clonotype. The antigen remains undetermined. Germline V gene data show CDR1 as LNHNV and CDR2 as YYDKDF (reference sequence). V lost 5 bases to trimming and J lost 0 bases; unmatched junction nucleotides: 3. This CDR3 comprises 15 residues. TCRdb redid the calling of the reads with MiXCR, one entry per CDR3 protein. The sample yields about 920,000 distinct CDR3 sequences, more than 25% seen once. Overall study results and limits: Within the response measured ex vivo, HLA-C-restricted CMV-specific TCR beta clonotypes were dominant.

Sequencing was performed on cultured CD8+ T cells from PBMCs, taken from culture after CMV antigen stimulation. This chain joins TRBV15 and TRBJ2-2; 7 positions agree with TRBD1. The clonotype comes from a human donor in good health (CMV status not recorded). Some clones in this sample may be carry-over from other donors' samples. The CDR3 DNA reads as TGTGCCACCAGCGTCGGGACAGCGAACACCGGGGAGCTGTTTTTT. Translating gives CATSVGTANTGELFF.